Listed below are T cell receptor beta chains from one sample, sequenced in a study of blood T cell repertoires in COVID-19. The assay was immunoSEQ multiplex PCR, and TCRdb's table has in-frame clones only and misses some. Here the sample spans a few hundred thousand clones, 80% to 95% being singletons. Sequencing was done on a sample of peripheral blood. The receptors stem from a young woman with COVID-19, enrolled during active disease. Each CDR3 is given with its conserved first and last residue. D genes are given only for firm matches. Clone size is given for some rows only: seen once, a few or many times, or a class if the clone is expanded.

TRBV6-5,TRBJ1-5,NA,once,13,TGTGCCAGCAGCGGACAGAAAAATCAGCCCCAGCATTTT,CASSGQKNQPQHF
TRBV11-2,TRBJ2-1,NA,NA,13,TGTGCCAGCAGCTTAGAGCCGACTGGTGAGCAGTTCTTC,CASSLEPTGEQFF
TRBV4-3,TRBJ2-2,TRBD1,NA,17,TGCGCCAGCAGCCAAGATAACGGACAGGGGGCTGGCGGGGAGCTGTTTTTT,CASSQDNGQGAGGELFF
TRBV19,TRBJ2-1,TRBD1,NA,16,TGTGCCAGTAGTAGTGGACAGGGCAGAGACTGGAATGAGCAGTTCTTC,CASSSGQGRDWNEQFF
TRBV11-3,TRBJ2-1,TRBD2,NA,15,TGTGCCAGCAGCTCTAGCGGGAGGGCAAACAATGAGCAGTTCTTC,CASSSSGRANNEQFF
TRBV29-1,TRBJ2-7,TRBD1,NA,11,TGCAGCGTTGAAGTTGGACAGGATTTATACTTC,CSVEVGQDLYF
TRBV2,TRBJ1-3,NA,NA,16,TGTGCCAGCAGTGGTTCGCTCGACAGCTCTGGAAACACCATATATTTT,CASSGSLDSSGNTIYF
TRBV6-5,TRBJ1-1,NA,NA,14,TGTGCCAGCAGTTACAGTCGGGGGAACACTGAAGCTTTCTTT,CASSYSRGNTEAFF
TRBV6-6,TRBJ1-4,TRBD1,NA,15,TGTGCCAGCACTACAGGGACAGGTGATAATGAAAAACTGTTTTTT,CASTTGTGDNEKLFF
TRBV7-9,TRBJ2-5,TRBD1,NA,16,TGTGCCAGCAGCTTCCTCCCTAACAGGGGGCGAGAGACCCAGTACTTC,CASSFLPNRGRETQYF
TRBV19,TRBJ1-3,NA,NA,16,TGTGCCAGTAGTATGAAGAGGGCCGCCGCTGGAAACACCATATATTTT,CASSMKRAAAGNTIYF
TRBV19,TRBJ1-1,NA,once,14,TGTGCCAGTAGTATACGGGGGGCAGACACTGAAGCTTTCTTT,CASSIRGADTEAFF
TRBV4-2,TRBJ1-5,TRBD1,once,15,TGTGCCAGCAGCTATGAGGACAGGGGAGGTCAGCCCCAGCATTTT,CASSYEDRGGQPQHF
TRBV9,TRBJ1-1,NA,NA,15,TGTGCCAGCAGCGTTGGAAGGGAGCATCTCTCTGAAGCTTTCTTT,CASSVGREHLSEAFF
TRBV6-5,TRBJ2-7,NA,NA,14,TGTGCCAGCAGTTACTCGGACAGAGTCTACGAGCAGTACTTC,CASSYSDRVYEQYF
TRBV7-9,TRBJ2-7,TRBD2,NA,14,TGTGCCAGCACCAGGGGACTAGCTGAATACGAGCAGTACTTC,CASTRGLAEYEQYF
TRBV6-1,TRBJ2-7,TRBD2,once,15,TGTGCCAGCAGTTTTTGGACTAGCGAAACCTACGAGCAGTACTTC,CASSFWTSETYEQYF
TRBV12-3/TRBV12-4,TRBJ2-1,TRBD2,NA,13,TGTGCCAGCAGTTTGGGACTAGCGGGAGGTTGGATCTTC,CASSLGLAGGWIF
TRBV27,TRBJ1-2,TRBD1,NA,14,TGTGCCAGCAGTTCACTGGGACAGGACTATGGCTACACCTTC,CASSSLGQDYGYTF
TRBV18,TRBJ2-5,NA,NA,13,TGTGCCAGCTCCCCCGGGTCTCAAGAGACCCAGTACTTC,CASSPGSQETQYF
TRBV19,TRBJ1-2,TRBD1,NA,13,TGTGCCAGCAGACAGGGAAGTAGCTATGGCTACACCTTC,CASRQGSSYGYTF
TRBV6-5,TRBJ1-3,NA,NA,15,TGTGCCAGCTCAGAGGACAACTCTTCTGGAAACACCATATATTTT,CASSEDNSSGNTIYF
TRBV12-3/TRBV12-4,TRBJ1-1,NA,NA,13,TGTGCCAGCAGTTTATCGGTAGACACTGAAGCTTTCTTT,CASSLSVDTEAFF
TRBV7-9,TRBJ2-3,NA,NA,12,TGTGCCAGCAGCTCCTACAGGGATACGCAGTATTTT,CASSSYRDTQYF
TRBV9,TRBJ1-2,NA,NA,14,TGTGCCAGCAGCGTAGCTTCCAGGGGCGGTGGCTACACCTTC,CASSVASRGGGYTF
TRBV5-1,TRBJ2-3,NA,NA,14,TGCGCCAGCAGCCCAGACTTGCTCACAGATACGCAGTATTTT,CASSPDLLTDTQYF
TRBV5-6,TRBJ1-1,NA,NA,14,TGTGCCAGCAGCCAGGGGTTTCTGAACACTGAAGCTTTCTTT,CASSQGFLNTEAFF
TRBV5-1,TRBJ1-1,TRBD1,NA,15,TGCGCCAGCACCCCAGCGACAGGGTACGGCACTGAAGCTTTCTTT,CASTPATGYGTEAFF
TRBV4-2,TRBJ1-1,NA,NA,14,TGTGCCAGCAGCCAAGATTACATGAACACTGAAGCTTTCTTT,CASSQDYMNTEAFF
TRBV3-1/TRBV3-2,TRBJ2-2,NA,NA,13,TGTGCCAGCAGCCTAGGAGGCACCGGGGAGCTGTTTTTT,CASSLGGTGELFF
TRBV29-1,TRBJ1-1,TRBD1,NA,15,TGCAGCGTCTCACCGGCGGACAGGGAGAACACTGAAGCTTTCTTT,CSVSPADRENTEAFF
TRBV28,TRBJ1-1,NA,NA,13,TGTGCCAGTACGACAGGACTGAACACTGAAGCTTTCTTT,CASTTGLNTEAFF
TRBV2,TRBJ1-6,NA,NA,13,TGTGCCAGTCCGAGGACACTCAATTCACCCCTCCACTTT,CASPRTLNSPLHF
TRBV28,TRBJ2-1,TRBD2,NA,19,TGTGCCAGCAGGTCGGACAGGAAAAAAGCGGGAGGTTTTAGAAATGAGCAGTTCTTC,CASRSDRKKAGGFRNEQFF
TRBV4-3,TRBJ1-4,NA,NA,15,TGCGCCAGCAGCCAAGCCGCAGGAAATAATGAAAAACTGTTTTTT,CASSQAAGNNEKLFF
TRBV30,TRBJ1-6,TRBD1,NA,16,TGTGCCTCCTCCCGCCGGGCAGGGGGCCGGAATTCACCCCTCCACTTT,CASSRRAGGRNSPLHF
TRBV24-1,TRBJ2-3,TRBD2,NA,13,TGTGCCACCAGGAACGGGGGGTCAGATACGCAGTATTTT,CATRNGGSDTQYF
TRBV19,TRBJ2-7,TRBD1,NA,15,TGTGCCAGTAGTATTCCGGGACAGGGCTTCTACGAGCAGTACTTC,CASSIPGQGFYEQYF
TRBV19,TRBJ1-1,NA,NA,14,TGTGCCAGTAGTAGCGGCAGAATGAACACTGAAGCTTTCTTT,CASSSGRMNTEAFF
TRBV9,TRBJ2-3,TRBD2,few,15,TGTGCCAGCAGCAGACCCGGACTAGCGGGAGACACGCAGTATTTT,CASSRPGLAGDTQYF
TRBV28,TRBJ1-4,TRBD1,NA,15,TGTGCCAGCAGTACCGGACAGGGATTTAATGAAAAACTGTTTTTT,CASSTGQGFNEKLFF
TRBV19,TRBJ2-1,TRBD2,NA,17,TGTGCCAGTAGTCTTTCAGCGGGAGGGCCTAGTTGGAATGAGCAGTTCTTC,CASSLSAGGPSWNEQFF
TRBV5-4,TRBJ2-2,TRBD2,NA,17,TGTGCCAGCAGCTTAAAGCGGGAGGGCCAAATCACCGGGGAGCTGTTTTTT,CASSLKREGQITGELFF
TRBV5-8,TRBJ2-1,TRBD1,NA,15,TGTGCCAGCAGCCCCGGGACAGGGGGCTTCAATGAGCAGTTCTTC,CASSPGTGGFNEQFF
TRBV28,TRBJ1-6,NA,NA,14,TGTGCCAGCGGAGGTAGCTCCTATAATTCACCCCTCCACTTT,CASGGSSYNSPLHF
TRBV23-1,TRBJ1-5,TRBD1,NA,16,TGCGCCGGCGCAAGGAGGGACAGGGAGGTTAGTCAGCCCCAGCATTTT,CAGARRDREVSQPQHF
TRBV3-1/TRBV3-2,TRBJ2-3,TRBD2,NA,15,TGTGCCAGCAGCCAAAAAAGCGGGAGTACAGATACGCAGTATTTT,CASSQKSGSTDTQYF
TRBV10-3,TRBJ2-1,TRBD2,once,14,TGTGCCACGCGGGAGGCCCTGGACTACAATGAGCAGTTCTTC,CATREALDYNEQFF
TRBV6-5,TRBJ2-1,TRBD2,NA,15,TGTGCCAGCAGTTACAGTAGCGGGTCCAACAATGAGCAGTTCTTC,CASSYSSGSNNEQFF
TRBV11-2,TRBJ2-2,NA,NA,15,TGTGCCAGCAGCTTAGATGGCCAGTACACCGGGGAGCTGTTTTTT,CASSLDGQYTGELFF
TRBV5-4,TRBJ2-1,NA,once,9,TGTGCCATCGACAATGAGCAGTTCTTC,CAIDNEQFF
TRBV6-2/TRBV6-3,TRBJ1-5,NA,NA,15,TGTGCCAGCAGCCGCACGGCGGTTAGCAATCAGCCCCAGCATTTT,CASSRTAVSNQPQHF
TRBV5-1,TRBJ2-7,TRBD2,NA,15,TGCGCCAGCAGCTTGGGACTAGCGGAGTTTAACGAGCAGTACTTC,CASSLGLAEFNEQYF
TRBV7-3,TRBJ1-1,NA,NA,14,TGTGCCAGCAGCTTAAACGGTGGTATCACTGAAGCTTTCTTT,CASSLNGGITEAFF